A single T cell receptor (beta chain) is shown here with its context. The antigen is undetermined. The data were produced by immunoSEQ multiplex PCR, yet TCRdb's version contains in-frame clones alone and is incomplete. The repertoire holds about 150,000 clones, with around 85% as singletons. This record belongs to a study of T cell responses to AZD1222 COVID-19 vaccine. General observations from the study: Spike-specific TCR breadth and depth were elevated following two AZD1222 doses. Clonal diversity was possibly underestimated, and the donors were mostly white British, with more females.

V was clipped by 4 bases and J by 7 bases, with 19 bases between them. This CDR3 comprises 16 residues. Germline V gives CDR1 MNHEY, CDR2 SVGAGI. The chain uses TRBV6-5 and TRBJ1-4; weak D call: TRBD1 (6 bases). The TCR sequence derives from an adult in good health. The source material was peripheral blood, sampled on day 0 of MenACWY control vaccination. CDR3 nucleotides: TGTGCCAGCAGTTCCCTATCAGGGGCGTTGGGTGAAAAACTGTTTTTT. Translating it yields CASSSLSGALGEKLFF.